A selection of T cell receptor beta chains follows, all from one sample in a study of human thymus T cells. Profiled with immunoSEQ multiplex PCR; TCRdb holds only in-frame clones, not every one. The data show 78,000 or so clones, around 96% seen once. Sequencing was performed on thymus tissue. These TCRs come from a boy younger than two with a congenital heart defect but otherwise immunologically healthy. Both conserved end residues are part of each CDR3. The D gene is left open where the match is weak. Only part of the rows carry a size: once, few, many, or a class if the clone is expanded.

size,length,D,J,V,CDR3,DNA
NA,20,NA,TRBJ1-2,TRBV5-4,CASSLLALTLKRGNDYGYTF,TGTGCCAGCAGCTTGCTGGCCTTGACACTCAAACGTGGAAATGACTATGGCTACACCTTC
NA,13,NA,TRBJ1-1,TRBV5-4,CASSPRVGTEAFF,TGTGCCAGCAGCCCAAGGGTGGGGACTGAAGCTTTCTTT
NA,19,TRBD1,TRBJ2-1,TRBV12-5,CASGLDRGRGINKYNEQFF,TGTGCTAGTGGTTTGGACAGGGGGCGCGGGATCAACAAATACAATGAGCAGTTCTTC
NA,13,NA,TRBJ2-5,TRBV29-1,CSVVWAGQETQYF,TGCAGCGTTGTGTGGGCGGGCCAAGAGACCCAGTACTTC
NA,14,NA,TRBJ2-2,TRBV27,CASSLSRRDGELFF,TGTGCCAGCAGTTTATCGAGGCGGGACGGGGAGCTGTTTTTT
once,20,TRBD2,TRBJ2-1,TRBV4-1,CASSQDLLVAGWANYNEQFF,TGCGCCAGCAGCCAAGATCTATTGGTAGCGGGATGGGCCAACTACAATGAGCAGTTCTTC
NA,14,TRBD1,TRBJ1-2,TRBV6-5,CASSYSRTGSGYTF,TGTGCCAGCAGTTACTCGCGGACAGGGAGTGGCTACACCTTC
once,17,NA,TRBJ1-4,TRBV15,CATSTGPYGSTNEKLFF,TGTGCCACCAGCACCGGACCGTACGGATCAACTAATGAAAAACTGTTTTTT
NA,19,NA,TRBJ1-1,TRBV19,CASSIEGARGVLAKTEAFF,TGTGCCAGTAGTATAGAGGGGGCGCGGGGGGTTCTCGCGAAAACTGAAGCTTTCTTT
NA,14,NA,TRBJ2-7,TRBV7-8,CASSLRAWVDEQYF,TGTGCCAGCAGCTTACGGGCATGGGTGGACGAGCAGTACTTC
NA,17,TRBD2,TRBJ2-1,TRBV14,CASSQGVAGAEANEQFF,TGTGCCAGCAGCCAAGGAGTAGCGGGAGCAGAGGCAAATGAGCAGTTCTTC
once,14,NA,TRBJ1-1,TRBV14,CASSPDEWRAEAFF,TGTGCCAGCAGCCCCGATGAGTGGAGGGCTGAAGCTTTCTTT
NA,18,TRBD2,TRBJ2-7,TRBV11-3,CASSLAWSPGLADYEQYF,TGTGCCAGCAGCTTAGCTTGGAGCCCGGGACTAGCGGACTACGAGCAGTACTTC
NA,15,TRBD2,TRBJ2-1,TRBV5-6,CASSLKVGGRSEQFF,TGTGCCAGCAGCTTGAAGGTTGGCGGGAGGAGTGAGCAGTTCTTC
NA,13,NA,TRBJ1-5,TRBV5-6,CASSLGLGPPQHF,TGTGCCAGCAGCTTGGGGCTCGGGCCGCCCCAGCATTTT
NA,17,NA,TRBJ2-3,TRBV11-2,CASSLPVSQQPTDTQYF,TGTGCCAGCAGCCTCCCCGTTTCCCAGCAACCCACAGATACGCAGTATTTT
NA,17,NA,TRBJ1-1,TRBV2,CASSDRPSQGLNTEAFF,TGTGCCAGCAGTGATAGACCATCCCAGGGGCTTAACACTGAAGCTTTCTTT
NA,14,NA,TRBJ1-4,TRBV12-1,CASSRFRGNEKLFF,TGTGCCAGCAGCAGATTCAGGGGGAATGAAAAACTGTTTTTT
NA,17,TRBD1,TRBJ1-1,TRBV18,CASSPQGQGVMNTEAFF,TGTGCCAGCTCACCTCAAGGACAGGGGGTGATGAACACTGAAGCTTTCTTT
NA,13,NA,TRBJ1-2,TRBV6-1,CASLGGGGDGYTF,TGTGCCAGCCTGGGGGGGGGAGGAGATGGCTACACCTTC
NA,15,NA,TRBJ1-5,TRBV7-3,CASSPREASNQPQHF,TGTGCCAGCAGCCCCAGGGAGGCCAGTAATCAGCCCCAGCATTTT
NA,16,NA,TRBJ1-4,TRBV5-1,CASSFDSGEQNEKLFF,TGCGCCAGCAGCTTTGACTCAGGGGAACAAAATGAAAAACTGTTTTTT
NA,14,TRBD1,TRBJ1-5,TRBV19,CASSVTGANQPQHF,TGTGCCAGTAGTGTGACAGGGGCCAATCAGCCCCAGCATTTT
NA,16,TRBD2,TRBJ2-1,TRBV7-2,CASSLAGSGRNNEQFF,TGTGCCAGCAGCTTAGCGGGGAGCGGGAGAAACAATGAGCAGTTCTTC
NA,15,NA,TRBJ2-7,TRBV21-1,CASSKEPGQYYEQYF,TGTGCCAGCAGCAAAGAACCGGGACAGTACTACGAGCAGTACTTC
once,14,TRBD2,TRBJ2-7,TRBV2,CASSGTSGSYEQYF,TGTGCCAGCAGTGGGACTAGCGGGAGCTACGAGCAGTACTTC
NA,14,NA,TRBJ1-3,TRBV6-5,CASRPRVYGNTIYF,TGTGCCAGCAGGCCCAGGGTTTACGGAAACACCATATATTTT
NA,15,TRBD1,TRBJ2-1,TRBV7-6,CASRVRDRGSNEQFF,TGTGCCAGCAGGGTGAGGGACAGGGGCTCCAATGAGCAGTTCTTC
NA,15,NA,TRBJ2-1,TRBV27,CASGPHRDSYNEQFF,TGTGCCAGCGGCCCTCACAGGGACTCCTACAATGAGCAGTTCTTC
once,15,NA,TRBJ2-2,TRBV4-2,CASSQDEFGAGELFF,TGTGCCAGCAGCCAAGATGAGTTTGGGGCCGGGGAGCTGTTTTTT
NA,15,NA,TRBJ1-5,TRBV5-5,CASSWGGEAGQPQHF,TGTGCCAGCAGCTGGGGAGGGGAGGCAGGTCAGCCCCAGCATTTT
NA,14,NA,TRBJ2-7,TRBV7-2,CASSPTRSSYEQYF,TGTGCCAGCAGCCCGACCAGAAGCTCCTACGAGCAGTACTTC
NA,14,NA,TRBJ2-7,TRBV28,CASRFWGGHYEQYF,TGTGCCAGCAGGTTTTGGGGAGGACACTACGAGCAGTACTTC
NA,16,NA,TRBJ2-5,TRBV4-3,CASSQERLLPQETQYF,TGCGCCAGCAGCCAAGAGAGGCTACTCCCCCAAGAGACCCAGTACTTC
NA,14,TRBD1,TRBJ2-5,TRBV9,CASTAGQGEETQYF,TGTGCCAGCACCGCGGGACAGGGGGAAGAGACCCAGTACTTC
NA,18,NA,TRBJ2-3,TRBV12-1,CASSSLLATTPSTDTQYF,TGTGCCAGCAGCTCCCTACTCGCGACGACGCCCAGCACAGATACGCAGTATTTT